The 11 T cell receptor beta chains presented below share a single source sample, sequenced in a study of blood T cell repertoires in COVID-19. TCRdb's table, derived via immunoSEQ multiplex PCR, lists solely in-frame clones and lacks some. The repertoire holds under 75,000 clones, with around 80% as singletons. Sequences were obtained from peripheral blood. The receptors shown here come from a human donor in a cohort sampled during active COVID-19.

This rearrangement joins TRBV20-1 to TRBJ1-1; D remains ambiguous. Looked up from germline, CDR1 is DFQATT and CDR2 is SNEGSKA (reference sequence). This CDR3 comprises 13 residues. Trimming left V 3 bases short and J 0 bases short, with 8 bases between. CDR3 loop: CSASAQMNTEAFF. CDR3 nucleotide sequence: TGCAGTGCTAGTGCACAAATGAACACTGAAGCTTTCTTT.

V is TRBV7-8 and J is TRBJ1-1; 8 bases agree with TRBD1. The junction had 9 bases not matched to a gene; V was cut back by 5 bases and J by 4 bases. Per the germline V gene, CDR1 is SGHVS and CDR2 is FQNEAQ. This CDR3 region has 15 residues. CDR3 residues: CASSRGRQGTTEAFF. Here the CDR3 DNA reads TGTGCCAGCAGCCGAGGACGACAGGGGACCACTGAAGCTTTCTTT.

Sample share makes this clone medium-sized. The chain uses TRBV9 and TRBJ2-7, with 10 bases that match TRBD2. With 0 bases clipped from V and 7 bases from J, the junction kept 4 bases outside the gene matches. The CDR3 has 14 residues. Germline V CDR1 and CDR2: SGDLS, YYNGEE. The CDR3 loop reads CASSVVGSGGEQYF. CDR3 DNA sequence: TGTGCCAGCAGCGTAGTCGGTAGCGGGGGGGAGCAGTACTTC.

The chain is built from TRBV5-1 and TRBJ2-1; D possibly corresponds to TRBD2 (5 bases). The CDR3 extends over 15 amino acids. Looked up from germline, CDR1 is SGHRS and CDR2 is YFSETQ. The ends were cut back, 5 bases at V and 9 bases at J, with 21 bases in the middle. This chain's CDR3 is CASSYDIGGRGEQFF. The CDR3 DNA reads as TGCGCCAGCAGTTATGATATAGGCGGTCGGGGTGAGCAGTTCTTC. Looking up the rest from reference TRBV5-1 and TRBJ2-1 gives the full variable domain: KAGVTQTPRYLIKTRGQQVTLSCSPISGHRSVSWYQQTPGQGLQFLFEYFSETQRNKGNFPGRFSGRQFSNSRSEMNVSTLELGDSALYLCASSYDIGGRGEQFFGPGTRLTVL.

The rearrangement uses TRBV28 and TRBJ1-5, with TRBD1 matching over 7 bases. The CDR3 extends over 16 amino acids. After removal of 5 bases from V and 5 bases from J, the junction contained 12 bases not matched to a gene. Germline values: CDR1 MDHEN, CDR2 SYDVKM. In DNA form, the CDR3 reads TGTGCCAGCAGTCCAGACAGGGCGGATCTTTATCAGCCCCAGCATTTT. Protein: CASSPDRADLYQPQHF.

This clone was counted a single time. The chain combines TRBV2 with TRBJ1-1; 9 nucleotides line up with TRBD1. The ends lost 7 bases at V and 5 bases at J; junction bases unmatched: 8. Germline-derived CDR1 and CDR2 are SNHLY and FYNNEI. There are 14 residues in the CDR3. CDR3 amino acids: CASTPQGADTEAFF. CDR3 DNA: TGTGCCAGCACACCACAGGGGGCTGATACTGAAGCTTTCTTT.

The chain recombines TRBV29-1 with TRBJ1-2, with 10 bases matching TRBD1. CDR3 length: 15 residues. Germline V lookup: CDR1 SQVTM, CDR2 ANQGSEA. After removal of 6 bases from V and 5 bases from J, the junction contained 12 bases not matched to a gene. CDR3 DNA: TGCAGCGTCACCGGGACAGGGGTAATTGGGTATGGCTACACCTTC. It is translated as CSVTGTGVIGYGYTF.

The chain recombines TRBV5-6 with TRBJ1-2; 7 bases fit TRBD1. There are 13 residues in the CDR3. From germline, CDR1 is SGHDT and CDR2 YYEEEE. Trimming took 3 bases from V and 5 from J; bases not matched to a gene: 4. CDR3: CASSSGQPYGYTF. CDR3 nucleotides: TGTGCCAGCAGCTCGGGACAGCCTTATGGCTACACCTTC.

The CDR3 here is CASSPGTSGGHPKTQYF. In DNA form, the CDR3 reads TGTGCCAGCAGCCCCGGGACTAGCGGGGGTCACCCGAAGACCCAGTACTTC. The rearrangement joins TRBV3-1 (or the pseudogene TRBV3-2) to TRBJ2-5; TRBD2 matches at 14 bases. The CDR3 consists of 17 residues. Germline-derived CDR1 and CDR2 are LGHDT and YNNKEL (reference sequence). The junction had 10 bases not matched to a gene; V was cut back by 4 bases and J by 6 bases.

This chain connects TRBV19 to TRBJ1-4; 9 nucleotides match TRBD1. The CDR3 length is 16 residues. CDR1 is LNHDA and CDR2 is SQIVND in the germline V gene (reference sequence). The V gene end was trimmed by 2 bases and the J gene end by 7 bases; junction bases not matched to a gene: 8. The CDR3 DNA follows: TGTGCCAGTAGTATAATCGCCGGGACAGGGAGTGAAAAACTGTTTTTT. Its protein is CASSIIAGTGSEKLFF.

The chain is built from TRBV6-2 or TRBV6-3 and TRBJ2-7; 8 nucleotides line up with TRBD1. J lost 0 bases, V lost 6 bases, and 4 bases had no gene match. Germline values: CDR1 MNHEY, CDR2 SVGEGT. CDR3 length: 14 residues. The CDR3 sequence: CASSPGQDSYEQYF. CDR3 nucleotide sequence: TGTGCCAGCAGCCCGGGACAGGACTCCTACGAGCAGTACTTC.